The 29 T cell receptor beta chains below come from one sample, sequenced in a study of brain T cells in children with intractable seizures. The time point is: blood from clinic visit 5 months post-surgery; TSC patient then seizure free. The protocol was immunoSEQ multiplex PCR, while the TCRdb copy is restricted to in-frame clones and leaves out a portion. The sample lists 340,000 or so clones, over 85% occurring once. Sample: peripheral blood, taken roughly 5 months after surgery. The receptors originated from a boy under two years old with tuberous sclerosis and intractable seizures.

The rearrangement uses TRBV12-3 or TRBV12-4 and TRBJ2-1; D remains unclear. V lost 3 bases and J 10 bases, leaving 13 bases between the germline ends. CDR3 size: 13 residues. The chain's CDR3 is CASSFPLRAEQFF. The CDR3 DNA sequence: TGTGCCAGCAGTTTCCCCCTACGAGCGGAGCAGTTCTTC.

The chain carries TRBV29-1 and TRBJ1-3; 7 bases agree with TRBD1. Losses at the gene ends were 6 bases for V and 2 bases for J; bases not matched to a gene: 10. Germline V CDR1 and CDR2: SQVTM, ANQGSEA. CDR3 size: 15 residues. CDR3 sequence: CSVRTGEVAGNTIYF. CDR3 coding DNA: TGCAGCGTCCGGACAGGAGAAGTGGCTGGAAACACCATATATTTT.

The chain carries TRBV9 and TRBJ2-4; 11 bases line up with TRBD1. Losses at the gene ends were 0 bases for V and 0 bases for J; bases not matched to a gene: 17. Per the germline V gene, CDR1 is SGDLS and CDR2 is YYNGEE. CDR3 length equals 22 residues. The DNA for the CDR3 is TGTGCCAGCAGCGTAGCTAGCTCCTCCGGGACAGGGGGTTTAGCAGCCAAAAACATTCAGTACTTC. This gives the protein CASSVASSSGTGGLAAKNIQYF.

As for this clone: No conserved phenylalanine or tryptophan ends this CDR3, so it is likely a read error. Because the CDR3's place on the DNA is in doubt, the DNA is left out and the CDR3 is given as listed by TCRdb. The chain links TRBV30 to TRBJ1-2; TRBD1 is the table's D call, not checked against the DNA. The CDR3 is 11 amino acids in total, end residues counted. The germline V gene encodes CDR1 GTSNPN and CDR2 SVGIG (reference sequence). The CDR3: CAWSNGQFLGL.

In the case of this clone: The junction shows a germline mismatch at one end, possibly a read error. The chain employs TRBV6-5 and TRBJ2-1; maybe TRBD1 (6 bases). The CDR3 contains 13 residues. The V gene's germline CDR1 is MNHEY and CDR2 SVGAGI. Here the CDR3 reads CASSYETGLVRLF. Written as DNA, the CDR3 is TGTGCCAGCAGCTACGAAACAGGGTTAGTGCGTCTCTTC.

The chain has TRBV6-5 and TRBJ2-3; D remains unclear. V lost 2 bases and J lost 2, with 8 bases in between. The CDR3 has 14 amino acids. In germline, CDR1 is MNHEY, CDR2 SVGAGI. The CDR3 protein is CASSYDRTTDTQYF. In DNA form, the CDR3 reads TGTGCCAGCAGTTACGACCGTACCACAGATACGCAGTATTTT.

This rearrangement joins TRBV7-9 to TRBJ2-1; D remains unclear. Germline assignment: CDR1 SEHNR and CDR2 FQNEAQ (reference sequence). The ends were cut back, 4 bases at V and 8 bases at J, with 15 bases in the middle. The length of the CDR3 is 14 residues. The DNA of the CDR3 is TGTGCCAGCAGCTCCCTACCCTCCAGGCATGAGCAGTTCTTC. Its translation is CASSSLPSRHEQFF.

For this clone: Other DNA sequences in the sample encode the same CDR3. The V call is TRBV4-1, the J call TRBJ2-7; 7 bases map to TRBD1. V lost 4 bases, J lost 2 bases, and 2 bases stayed unmatched. The CDR3 extends over 13 amino acids. Looked up from germline, CDR1 is MGHRA and CDR2 is YSYEKL. The CDR3 reads CASSLGTAYEQYF. Written as DNA, the CDR3 is TGCGCCAGCAGCCTTGGGACAGCCTACGAGCAGTACTTC.

The chain combines TRBV9 with TRBJ2-1, with a possible D match to TRBD2 (6 bases). Trimming pared 1 base from V and 6 bases from J, leaving 17 bases between. CDR1 is SGDLS, CDR2 YYNGEE, per germline. The CDR3 contains 16 residues. CDR3 in amino acids: CASSVYRSGGTNEQFF. The CDR3 coding sequence is TGTGCCAGCAGCGTATATAGGTCTGGGGGGACCAATGAGCAGTTCTTC. The full variable domain, with the rest looked up from reference TRBV9 and TRBJ2-1, is DSGVTQTPKHLITATGQRVTLRCSPRSGDLSVYWYQQSLDQGLQFLIQYYNGEERAKGNILERFSAQQFPDLHSELNLSSLELGDSALYFCASSVYRSGGTNEQFFGPGTRLTVL.

The chain uses TRBV29-1 and TRBJ2-7; TRBD1 matches 8 bases. J lost 4 bases, V lost 6 bases, and 11 bases had no gene match. Germline V CDR1 and CDR2: SQVTM, ANQGSEA. The CDR3 is 14 residues long. The CDR3 here is CSVLLTGEVYEQYF. Here the CDR3 DNA reads TGCAGCGTCCTACTGACAGGGGAAGTGTACGAGCAGTACTTC.

The gene calls are TRBV6-5 and TRBJ1-2; D call uncertain. The CDR3 sequence is 13 residues long. The ends were cut back, 5 bases at V and 4 bases at J, with 11 bases in the middle. CDR1 is MNHEY, CDR2 SVGAGI, per germline. CDR3 coding DNA: TGTGCCAGCAGTAACGGGCCTCGCTATGGCTACACCTTC. Encoded protein: CASSNGPRYGYTF.

This clone was counted a single time. J is TRBJ2-7 and V is TRBV6-5; unclear D gene. The V gene lost 8 bases and the J gene lost 2 bases, with 16 bases spanning the gap. Per germline, CDR1 MNHEY and CDR2 SVGAGI. The CDR3 spans 14 residues. Written as DNA, the CDR3 is TGTGCCAGCTCCGCGGCTGCGTCCACCTACGAGCAGTACTTC. This translates into CASSAAASTYEQYF.

The chain links TRBV9 to TRBJ2-1, with a possible D match to TRBD2 (6 bases). Trimming stripped 1 base from V and 2 bases from J, with 16 bases between. Germline CDR1 and CDR2: SGDLS and YYNGEE. The CDR3 is 17 amino acids. CDR3 loop: CASSVLGEAVPYNEQFF. As DNA, the CDR3 is TGTGCCAGCAGCGTATTGGGGGAGGCGGTACCCTACAATGAGCAGTTCTTC.

The chain is built from TRBV7-2 and TRBJ1-2; 7 positions match TRBD1. Germline lookup yields CDR1 SGHTA and CDR2 FQGNSA. CDR3 length: 13 amino acids. J gave up 7 bases and V 4 bases, and 6 bases lay outside the gene matches. The CDR3 region is CASSSQGTRGYTF. The CDR3 region has the DNA TGTGCCAGCAGCTCACAGGGGACACGTGGCTACACCTTC.

V is TRBV19 and J is TRBJ1-5; D perhaps matches TRBD1 (6 bases). Germline V gene lookup returns CDR1 LNHDA and CDR2 SQIVND (reference sequence). Trimming pared 5 bases from V and 1 base from J, leaving 15 bases between. The CDR3 runs to 16 residues. The CDR3 sequence is CASSARPGDSNQPQHF. Here the CDR3 DNA reads TGTGCCAGTAGTGCCCGACCAGGGGACAGCAATCAGCCCCAGCATTTT.

This chain connects TRBV7-3 to TRBJ2-7; TRBD1 is a possible D gene (6 bases). Germline CDR1 reads SGHTA; CDR2 reads FQGTGA. This CDR3 spans 15 amino acids. Trimming stripped 1 base from V and 2 bases from J, with 12 bases between. The CDR3 loop is CASSLKPGATYEQYF. The DNA for the CDR3 is TGTGCCAGCAGCTTAAAGCCAGGGGCGACCTACGAGCAGTACTTC.

This chain's CDR3 is CASSRQGGFGELFF. The CDR3 region has the DNA TGTGCCAGCAGCCGGCAAGGGGGGTTTGGGGAGCTGTTTTTT. The chain couples TRBV3-1 (or the pseudogene TRBV3-2) to TRBJ2-2; tentatively, D is TRBD1 or TRBD2 (6 bases each). The V gene lost 4 bases and the J gene lost 8 bases, with 14 bases spanning the gap. The CDR3 loop spans 14 amino acids. The germline gives CDR1 LGHDT, CDR2 YNNKEL (reference sequence).

V is TRBV19 and J is TRBJ1-2; D might be TRBD1 (5 bases). Trimming stripped 5 bases from V and 2 bases from J, with 12 bases between. CDR3 length: 14 amino acids. Germline values: CDR1 LNHDA, CDR2 SQIVND (reference sequence). The CDR3, as DNA: TGTGCCAGTAGTCCGGGACCGAGGAACTATGGCTACACCTTC. Translating it yields CASSPGPRNYGYTF. Full variable domain (missing parts from reference TRBV19 and TRBJ1-2): DGGITQSPKYLFRKEGQNVTLSCEQNLNHDAMYWYRQDPGQGLRLIYYSQIVNDFQKGDIAEGYSVSREKKESFPLTVTSAQKNPTAFYLCASSPGPRNYGYTFGSGTRLTVV.

This clone was detected only once. The V call is TRBV5-1, the J call TRBJ2-1; 10 bases are a match to TRBD2. V lost 0 bases, J lost 10 bases, and 10 bases stayed unmatched. The CDR3 runs 16 residues. Germline values: CDR1 SGHRS, CDR2 YFSETQ. CDR3 nucleotides: TGCGCCAGCAGCTTGGCCTCAGCGGGAGGGCCTGGAGAGCAGTTCTTC. Protein sequence: CASSLASAGGPGEQFF.

V gene TRBV2 combines with J gene TRBJ1-5, with D possibly TRBD1 on 6 matching bases. The ends were cut back, 6 bases at V and 1 base at J, with 10 bases in the middle. CDR1 and CDR2 (germline): SNHLY, FYNNEI. The CDR3 contains 14 residues. The CDR3 region is CASSPGTSNQPQHF. CDR3 nucleotide sequence: TGTGCCAGCAGCCCCGGGACAAGCAATCAGCCCCAGCATTTT. Based on the CDR3 plus reference TRBV2 and TRBJ1-5, the full variable domain is EPEVTQTPSHQVTQMGQEVILRCVPISNHLYFYWYRQILGQKVEFLVSFYNNEISEKSEIFDDQFSVERPDGSNFTLKIRSTKLEDSAMYFCASSPGTSNQPQHFGDGTRLSIL.

The chain recombines TRBV10-3 with TRBJ2-1, with 8 nucleotides matching TRBD2. Germline V gives CDR1 ENHRY, CDR2 SYGVKD. With 5 bases clipped from V and 5 bases from J, the junction kept 11 bases outside the gene matches. CDR3 length: 16 residues. The CDR3 region has the DNA TGTGCCATCAGTAGGATTCGGGAGGGCCCACACAATGAGCAGTTCTTC. This translates into CAISRIREGPHNEQFF.

This clone was detected only a few times. V gene TRBV5-8 combines with J gene TRBJ2-7; possible D gene TRBD2, 5 bases. V shed 4 bases and J shed 5 bases, with 13 bases lying between them. From germline, CDR1 is SGHTS and CDR2 YDEGEE. The CDR3 consists of 13 residues. The CDR3 sequence: CASSHGVRDEQYF. The DNA of the CDR3 is TGTGCCAGCAGCCACGGGGTTCGTGACGAGCAGTACTTC. The full variable domain, with the rest looked up from reference TRBV5-8 and TRBJ2-7, is EAGVTQSPTHLIKTRGQQATLRCSPISGHTSVYWYQQALGLGLQFLLWYDEGEERNRGNFPPRFSGRQFPNYSSELNVNALELEDSALYLCASSHGVRDEQYFGPGTRLTVT.

The genes are TRBV4-1 and TRBJ1-2, with 7 bases that match TRBD1. Trimming cost V 1 base and J 5 bases; bases outside gene matches: 10. The CDR3 covers 16 residues. CDR1 MGHRA and CDR2 YSYEKL come from the germline V gene. The CDR3 sequence: CASSQVGTGEGYGYTF. CDR3 sequence (DNA): TGCGCCAGCAGCCAAGTTGGTACAGGGGAAGGGTATGGCTACACCTTC.

The chain couples TRBV7-9 to TRBJ1-2; TRBD1 matches at 9 bases. After removal of 2 bases from V and 3 bases from J, the junction contained 7 bases not matched to a gene. Germline V gene data show CDR1 as SEHNR and CDR2 as FQNEAQ (reference sequence). CDR3 length: 16 residues. The CDR3 DNA reads as TGTGCCAGCAGCTTATGGGGACAGGGTGAGGACTATGGCTACACCTTC. It translates to CASSLWGQGEDYGYTF.

The V gene is TRBV7-9, the J gene TRBJ2-7, with D possibly TRBD2 on 5 matching bases. The V and J ends lost 1 base and 5 bases respectively, with 12 bases between them. The germline CDR1 and CDR2 sequences are SEHNR and FQNEAQ (reference sequence). The CDR3 spans 14 residues. DNA for the CDR3: TGTGCCAGCAGCTTAGTCGTGGGAGCCAACGAGCAGTACTTC. It is translated as CASSLVVGANEQYF.

The chain employs TRBV24-1 and TRBJ2-2; 8 bases agree with TRBD1. Germline V gene sequence: CDR1 KGHDR, CDR2 SFDVKD. The CDR3 covers 19 residues. Unmatched junction bases numbered 21, after V lost 9 bases and J lost 4 bases. CDR3: CATCAADRVIGGCTGELFF. The CDR3 DNA sequence: TGTGCCACCTGCGCCGCGGACAGGGTCATTGGAGGGTGCACCGGGGAGCTGTTTTTT.

The V gene is TRBV9, the J gene TRBJ2-7, with D maybe TRBD1 (6 bases). CDR1 and CDR2 from the germline V gene are SGDLS and YYNGEE. V was pared by 1 base and J by 6 bases, with 11 bases between. CDR3 length: 13 residues. This chain's CDR3 is CASSVQGTSEQYF. The CDR3 region has the DNA TGTGCCAGCAGCGTACAGGGGACCTCCGAGCAGTACTTC.

J is TRBJ2-1 and V is TRBV6-5; TRBD2 agrees at 10 bases. V gave up 6 bases and J gave up 6 bases; unmatched junction bases: 8. Germline assignment: CDR1 MNHEY and CDR2 SVGAGI. The CDR3 spans 15 residues. The CDR3 loop reads CASRPRTSGFNEQFF. In DNA form, the CDR3 reads TGTGCCAGCAGACCCCGGACTAGCGGCTTCAATGAGCAGTTCTTC.

The V and J genes are TRBV5-4 and TRBJ2-3; TRBD1 agrees at 7 bases. The CDR3 is 17 residues long. After removal of 0 bases from V and 2 bases from J, the junction contained 9 bases not matched to a gene. The germline CDR1 and CDR2 sequences are SGHNT and YYREEE (reference sequence). The CDR3 spells CASSLEGGPSVTDTQYF. The CDR3 bases are TGTGCCAGCAGCTTGGAAGGGGGCCCGAGCGTCACAGATACGCAGTATTTT.